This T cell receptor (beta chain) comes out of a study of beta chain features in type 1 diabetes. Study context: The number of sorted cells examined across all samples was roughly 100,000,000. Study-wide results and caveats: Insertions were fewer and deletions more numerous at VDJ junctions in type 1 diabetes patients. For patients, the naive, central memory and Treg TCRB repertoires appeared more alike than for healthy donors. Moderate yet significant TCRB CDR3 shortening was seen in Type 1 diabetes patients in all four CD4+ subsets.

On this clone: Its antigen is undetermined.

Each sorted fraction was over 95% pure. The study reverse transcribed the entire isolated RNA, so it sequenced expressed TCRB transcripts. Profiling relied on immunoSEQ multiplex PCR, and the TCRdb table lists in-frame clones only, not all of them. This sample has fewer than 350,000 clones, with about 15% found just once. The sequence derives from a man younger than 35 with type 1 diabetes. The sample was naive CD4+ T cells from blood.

In nucleotides, the CDR3 is TGTGCCAGCTTTCCGACTAGCGGGGTGAGCTCCTACGAGCAGTACTTC. Translation gives CASFPTSGVSSYEQYF. J is TRBJ2-7 and V is TRBV7-8; TRBD2 agrees at 11 bases. Unmatched junction bases numbered 9, after V lost 8 bases and J lost 0 bases. The CDR3 consists of 16 residues. In germline, CDR1 is SGHVS, CDR2 FQNEAQ.